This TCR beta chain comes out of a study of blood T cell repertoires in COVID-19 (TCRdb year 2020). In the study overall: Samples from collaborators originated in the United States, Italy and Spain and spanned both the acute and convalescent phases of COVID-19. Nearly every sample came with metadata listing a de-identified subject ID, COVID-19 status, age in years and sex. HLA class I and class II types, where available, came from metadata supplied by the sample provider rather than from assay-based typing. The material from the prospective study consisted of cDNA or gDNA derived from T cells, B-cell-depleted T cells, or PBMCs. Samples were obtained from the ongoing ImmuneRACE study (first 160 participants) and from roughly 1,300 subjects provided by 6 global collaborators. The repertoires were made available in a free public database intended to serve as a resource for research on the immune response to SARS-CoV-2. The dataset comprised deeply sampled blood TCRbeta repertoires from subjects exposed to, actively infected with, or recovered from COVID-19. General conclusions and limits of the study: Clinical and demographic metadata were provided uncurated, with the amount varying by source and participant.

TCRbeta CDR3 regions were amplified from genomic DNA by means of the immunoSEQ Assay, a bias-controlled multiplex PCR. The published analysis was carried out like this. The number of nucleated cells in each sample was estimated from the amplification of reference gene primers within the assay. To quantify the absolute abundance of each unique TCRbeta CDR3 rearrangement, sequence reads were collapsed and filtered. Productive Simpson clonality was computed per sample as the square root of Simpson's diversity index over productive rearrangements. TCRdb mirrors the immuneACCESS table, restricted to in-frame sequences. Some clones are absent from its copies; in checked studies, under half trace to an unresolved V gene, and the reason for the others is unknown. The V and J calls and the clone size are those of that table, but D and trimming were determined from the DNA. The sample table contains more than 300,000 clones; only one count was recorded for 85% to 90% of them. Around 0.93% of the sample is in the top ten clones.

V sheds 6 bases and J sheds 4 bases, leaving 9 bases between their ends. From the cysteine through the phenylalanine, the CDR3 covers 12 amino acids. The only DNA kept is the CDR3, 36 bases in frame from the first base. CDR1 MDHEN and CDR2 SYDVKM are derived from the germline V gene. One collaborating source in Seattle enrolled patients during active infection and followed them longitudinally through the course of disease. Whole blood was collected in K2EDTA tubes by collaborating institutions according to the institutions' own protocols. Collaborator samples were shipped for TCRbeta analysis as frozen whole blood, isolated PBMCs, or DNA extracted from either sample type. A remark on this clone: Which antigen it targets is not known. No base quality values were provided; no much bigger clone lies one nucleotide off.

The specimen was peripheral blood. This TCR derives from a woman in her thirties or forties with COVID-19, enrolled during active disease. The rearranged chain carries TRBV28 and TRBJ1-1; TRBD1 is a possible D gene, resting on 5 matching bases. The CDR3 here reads CASRPGGTEAFF. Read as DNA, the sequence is TGTGCCAGCAGACCCGGGGGCACTGAAGCTTTCTTT.